A selection of T cell receptor beta chains follows, all from one sample in a study of T cells after yellow fever vaccination. TCRdb reprocessed the 5' RACE reads via MiXCR and lists one record per CDR3 protein. This sample has about 550,000 distinct CDR3 sequences, with about a fifth found just once. This sample comprised PBMCs, obtained 15 days after the yellow fever booster vaccination. The receptors stem from a man aged 25 to 45 who received the YFV17D yellow fever vaccine. Each CDR3 is given with its conserved first and last residue. The order of the fields is J gene, D gene, V gene, clone size, CDR3 protein, CDR3 DNA. A D gene is named only where the DNA matches it firmly. The size field is filled for only some rows; it gives once, few, many or a size class.

TRBJ2-2	.	TRBV18	.	CASSPTRGPTGELFF	TGTGCCAGCTCTCCCACGCGCGGGCCCACCGGGGAGCTGTTTTTT
TRBJ2-1	.	TRBV19	.	CATSELNYNEQFF	TGTGCCACCTCGGAACTGAACTACAATGAGCAGTTCTTC
TRBJ2-7	.	TRBV15	.	CATSRDLPPEQYF	TGTGCCACCAGCAGAGATCTCCCCCCGGAGCAGTACTTC
TRBJ2-7	.	TRBV27	.	CASSLSAGTPYEQYF	TGTGCCAGCAGTTTATCGGCCGGAACCCCCTACGAGCAGTACTTC
TRBJ2-3	TRBD2	TRBV6-5	.	CASSYVLAGADTHYF	TGTGCCAGCAGTTACGTTCTAGCGGGGGCAGATACGCACTATTTT
TRBJ1-6	.	TRBV2	.	CASQQGSGSPLHF	TGTGCCAGCCAGCAGGGCAGCGGTTCACCCCTCCACTTT
TRBJ2-7	.	TRBV5-1	few	CASSLAIQDEQYF	TGCGCCAGCAGCTTGGCCATACAGGACGAGCAGTACTTC
TRBJ2-3	.	TRBV15	few	CATSRAGRQYNTDTQYF	TGTGCCACCAGCAGAGCCGGGCGACAGTACAACACAGATACGCAGTATTTT
TRBJ2-4	.	TRBV13	.	CASSKTELAKNIQYF	TGTGCCAGCAGCAAGACGGAACTAGCCAAAAACATTCAGTACTTC
TRBJ1-5	.	TRBV19	few	CASSMSGNSNQPQHF	TGTGCCAGTAGTATGTCGGGGAATAGCAATCAGCCCCAGCATTTT
TRBJ2-7	.	TRBV20-1	.	CSARDTQVTYEQYF	TGCAGTGCTAGAGATACCCAGGTCACCTACGAGCAGTACTTC
TRBJ1-1	.	TRBV6-2/TRBV6-3	.	CASSGQLRNTEAFF	TGTGCCAGCAGTGGACAGTTAAGGAACACTGAAGCTTTCTTT
TRBJ2-5	.	TRBV12-3/TRBV12-4	.	CASSQSGEKETQYF	TGTGCCAGCAGCCAGTCAGGGGAGAAAGAGACCCAGTACTTC
TRBJ2-3	TRBD2	TRBV12-3/TRBV12-4	few	CADQGTSGPDTQYF	TGTGCCGACCAGGGGACTAGCGGTCCGGATACGCAGTATTTT
TRBJ2-7	.	TRBV20-1	few	CSASKDYEQYF	TGCAGTGCTAGTAAGGATTACGAGCAGTACTTC
TRBJ2-7	.	TRBV18	few	CASSPERSYEQYF	TGTGCCAGCTCACCGGAACGAAGCTACGAGCAGTACTTC
TRBJ2-1	.	TRBV27	.	CASSGNPVGANEQFF	TGTGCCAGCAGTGGGAACCCCGTGGGAGCCAATGAGCAGTTCTTC
TRBJ2-7	TRBD2	TRBV4-1	.	CASTKGTQLGLAGAPSSYEQYF	TGCGCCAGCACCAAGGGCACGCAGCTCGGCCTAGCGGGAGCCCCGAGCTCCTACGAGCAGTACTTC
TRBJ1-5	.	TRBV5-1	.	CASSLVGGSNQPQHF	TGCGCCAGCAGCTTGGTCGGAGGGAGCAATCAGCCCCAGCATTTT
TRBJ2-3	TRBD2	TRBV20-1	.	CSAQTSGFGDTQYF	TGCAGTGCTCAGACTAGCGGGTTTGGGGATACGCAGTATTTT
TRBJ2-7	TRBD2	TRBV7-9	.	CASSLNLGGGSSYEQYF	TGTGCCAGCAGCTTAAACCTTGGCGGGGGAAGCTCCTACGAGCAGTACTTC
TRBJ2-1	TRBD2	TRBV20-1	.	CSARSGRGGGNEQFF	TGCAGTGCTAGAAGCGGGAGAGGAGGGGGCAATGAGCAGTTCTTC
TRBJ1-4	.	TRBV4-3	.	CASSPIKVFEKLFF	TGCGCCAGCAGCCCTATTAAAGTCTTTGAAAAACTGTTTTTT
TRBJ2-3	.	TRBV29-1	.	CSVDGGIIADTQYF	TGCAGCGTTGATGGAGGGATAATCGCAGATACGCAGTATTTT
TRBJ2-1	TRBD2	TRBV7-3	.	CASSLTGLAGYNEQFF	TGTGCCAGCAGCTTAACGGGACTAGCGGGGTACAATGAGCAGTTCTTC
TRBJ2-5	TRBD1	TRBV20-1	.	CSADRDRGLQETQYF	TGCAGTGCTGACCGGGACAGGGGCCTCCAAGAGACCCAGTACTTC
TRBJ2-1	TRBD2	TRBV10-3	.	CAISASSGTSSYNEQFF	TGTGCCATCAGTGCATCTAGCGGGACCAGCTCCTACAATGAGCAGTTCTTC
TRBJ1-2	.	TRBV4-3	few	CASSQEPGKSWGYTF	TGCGCCAGCAGCCAAGAGCCAGGGAAGTCCTGGGGCTACACCTTC
TRBJ2-7	.	TRBV29-1	many	CSVDRGASGSEQYF	TGCAGCGTAGACAGGGGGGCTAGCGGGTCCGAGCAGTACTTC
TRBJ2-3	.	TRBV7-9	.	CASSLVRATNPPDTQYF	TGTGCCAGCAGCTTAGTGCGGGCGACGAATCCCCCAGATACGCAGTATTTT
TRBJ2-7	.	TRBV5-6	many	CASSLVSADYEQYF	TGTGCCAGCAGCTTGGTTAGCGCGGACTACGAGCAGTACTTC
TRBJ1-6	TRBD1	TRBV20-1	.	CSARSPAGDRGSPLHF	TGCAGTGCTAGATCGCCGGCGGGGGACAGGGGATCACCCCTCCACTTT
TRBJ2-7	.	TRBV5-4	.	CASSGKGAYEQYF	TGTGCCAGCAGCGGGAAGGGGGCCTACGAGCAGTACTTC
TRBJ2-7	TRBD2	TRBV12-3/TRBV12-4	.	CASSPPLAGVGDEQYF	TGTGCCAGCAGTCCCCCTCTAGCGGGAGTGGGCGACGAGCAGTACTTC
TRBJ2-1	TRBD2	TRBV5-4	few	CASSLGSREGRGEQFF	TGTGCCAGCAGCTTGGGGTCGCGGGAGGGCCGCGGTGAGCAGTTCTTC
TRBJ1-2	.	TRBV10-1	.	CASRVVNYGYTF	TGCGCCAGCAGGGTAGTTAACTATGGCTACACCTTC
TRBJ2-7	TRBD1	TRBV10-2	few	CASSPVPGQGSVPYEQYF	TGCGCCAGCAGCCCCGTACCGGGACAGGGGTCCGTACCGTACGAGCAGTACTTC
TRBJ1-5	TRBD1	TRBV6-1	few	CASSKDRGIQPQHF	TGTGCCAGCAGTAAGGACAGGGGGATTCAGCCCCAGCATTTT
TRBJ2-1	TRBD2	TRBV7-8	.	CASSLKPSGRVTDEQFF	TGTGCCAGCAGCTTAAAACCTAGCGGGAGGGTTACGGATGAGCAGTTCTTC
TRBJ2-2	.	TRBV7-8	few	CASTAGPNTGELFF	TGTGCCAGCACGGCGGGACCGAACACCGGGGAGCTGTTTTTT
TRBJ2-5	TRBD2	TRBV7-2	few	CASSVPGLAVYF	TGTGCCAGCAGCGTACCTGGACTAGCGGTGTACTTC
TRBJ1-5	TRBD1	TRBV23-1	few	CASSQPRQGGQPQHF	TGCGCCAGCAGTCAACCGAGACAGGGGGGTCAGCCCCAGCATTTT
TRBJ1-2	TRBD1	TRBV6-5	.	CASREGAGYTF	TGTGCCAGCCGCGAGGGGGCTGGCTACACCTTC
TRBJ2-7	TRBD2	TRBV6-2/TRBV6-3	.	CASSYTIGLAGFGEQYF	TGTGCCAGCAGTTATACGATCGGACTAGCGGGATTCGGCGAGCAGTACTTC
TRBJ2-7	TRBD1	TRBV20-1	many	CSARSSGTGRPYEQYF	TGCAGTGCTAGATCTTCCGGGACAGGGAGGCCCTACGAGCAGTACTTC
TRBJ2-7	.	TRBV11-2	many	CASSTGGGTSSYEQYF	TGTGCCAGCAGCACAGGGGGGGGGACCAGCTCCTACGAGCAGTACTTC
TRBJ2-7	.	TRBV29-1	.	CSVMGPTYEQYF	TGCAGCGTTATGGGGCCGACCTACGAGCAGTACTTC